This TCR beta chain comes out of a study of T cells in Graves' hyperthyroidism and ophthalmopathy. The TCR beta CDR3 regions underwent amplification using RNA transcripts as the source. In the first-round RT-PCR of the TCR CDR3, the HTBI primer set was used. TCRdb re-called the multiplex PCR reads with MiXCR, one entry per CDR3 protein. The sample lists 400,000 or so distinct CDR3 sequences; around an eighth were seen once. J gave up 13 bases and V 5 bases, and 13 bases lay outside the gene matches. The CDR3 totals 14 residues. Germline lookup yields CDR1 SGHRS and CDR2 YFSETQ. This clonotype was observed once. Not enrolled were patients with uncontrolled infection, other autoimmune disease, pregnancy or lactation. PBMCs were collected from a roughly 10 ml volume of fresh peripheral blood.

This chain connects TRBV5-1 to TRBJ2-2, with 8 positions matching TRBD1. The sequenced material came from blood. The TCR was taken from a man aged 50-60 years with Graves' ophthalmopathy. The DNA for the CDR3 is TGCGCCAGCAGGGTCGGGACAGGAGAAGTGGGGCTGTTTTTT. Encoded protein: CASRVGTGEVGLFF.